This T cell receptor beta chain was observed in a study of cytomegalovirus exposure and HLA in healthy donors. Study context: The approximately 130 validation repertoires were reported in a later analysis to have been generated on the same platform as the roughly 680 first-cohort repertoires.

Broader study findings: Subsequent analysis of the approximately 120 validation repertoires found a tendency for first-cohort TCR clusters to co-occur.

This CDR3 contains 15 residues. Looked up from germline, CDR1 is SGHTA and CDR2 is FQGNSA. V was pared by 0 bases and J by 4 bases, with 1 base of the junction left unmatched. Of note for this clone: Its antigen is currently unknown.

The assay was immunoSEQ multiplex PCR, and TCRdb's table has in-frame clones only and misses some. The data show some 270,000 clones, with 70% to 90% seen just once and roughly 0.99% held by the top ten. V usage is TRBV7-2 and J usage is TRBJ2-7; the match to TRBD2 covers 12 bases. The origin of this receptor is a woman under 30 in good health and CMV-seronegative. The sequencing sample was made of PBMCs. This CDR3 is CASSLAGTSGYEQYF. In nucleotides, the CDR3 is TGTGCCAGCAGCTTAGCAGGGACTAGCGGGTACGAGCAGTACTTC.